This entry describes one T cell receptor beta chain. What it binds is unknown. Germline V gives CDR1 SQVTM, CDR2 ANQGSEA. Trimming at V came to 6 bases and at J to 6 bases, leaving 11 bases not matched to a gene. The CDR3 consists of 13 residues. The data were obtained in a study of cytomegalovirus exposure and HLA in healthy donors. General observations from the study: With later analysis, a missense DCLRE1C variant became linked to TCR beta V- and J-gene trimming. A prior analysis recorded that most TCR beta V segments were productive about 90% or about 30% of the time. HLA restriction was apparent for most CMV-associated TCR beta chains in a later analysis. Later work found that TCR association rates differed between HLA loci; DRB1 had the most and HLA-C the fewest.

The PCR used 60 Vbeta and 13 Jbeta primers. Clones were read by immunoSEQ multiplex PCR, and TCRdb kept only the in-frame ones, dropping some. The data contain some 200,000 clones, 80% of them seen just once; the ten biggest clones take up about 5.7%. This TCR came from a man aged 40-50 years in good health and CMV-seropositive. Sequencing used PBMCs. This chain joins TRBV29-1 and TRBJ2-7, with 7 bases that match TRBD1. The CDR3 reads CSVAGTVGSEQYF. The CDR3, as DNA: TGCAGCGTCGCCGGGACAGTTGGGTCCGAGCAGTACTTC.